This passage covers 28 T cell receptor beta chains from one sample sequenced in a study of blood T cells in healthy people across ages. The use of a sample-barcoded 5' primer and a J-beta primer mix characterized a second PCR of about 7 to 12 cycles. TCRdb independently ran MiXCR on the 5' RACE reads; one entry per CDR3 protein. The sample has some 1.7 million distinct CDR3 sequences, 28% seen once. Source material: blood. The receptors derive from a woman between 25 and 40 years old in good health.

This clonotype occurred many times. V usage is TRBV7-9 and J usage is TRBJ2-7; 9 bases are a match to TRBD1. V shed 5 bases and J 3 bases; nucleotides not matched to a gene: 11. The CDR3 spans 16 residues. CDR1 and CDR2 from the germline V gene are SEHNR and FQNEAQ (reference sequence). The CDR3 DNA reads TGTGCCAGCAGCAGCGCCTCCGGGACAGGGTTCTACGAGCAGTACTTC. It specifies CASSSASGTGFYEQYF.

The rearrangement uses TRBV6-2 or TRBV6-3 and TRBJ2-1; 9 nucleotides match TRBD2. The germline V gene encodes CDR1 MNHEY and CDR2 SVGEGT. CDR3 length: 13 amino acids. After removal of 5 bases from V and 13 bases from J, the junction contained 9 bases not matched to a gene. CDR3 loop: CASSQRLAGTQFF. The CDR3 region has the DNA TGTGCCAGCAGTCAACGGCTAGCGGGGACCCAGTTCTTC.

This clonotype was seen more than once but under ten times. Germline is not matched at one junction end, which may reflect a read error. CDR3 in DNA: TGTGCCAGCGGCGTGACTAGCGCCGCTCAAGAGACCCAGTACTTC. Translation gives CASGVTSAAQETQYF. The V and J genes are TRBV9 and TRBJ2-5; TRBD2 matches at 8 bases. Germline V gene data show CDR1 as SGDLS and CDR2 as YYNGEE. The CDR3 runs to 15 residues.

This clonotype was detected a few times. The chain is built from TRBV5-1 and TRBJ2-3, with a possible D match to TRBD1 (6 bases). The CDR3 covers 15 residues. Germline loops: CDR1 SGHRS, CDR2 YFSETQ. Trimming took off 5 bases at V and 0 bases at J, with 13 bases between the two ends. The CDR3: CASSMGTPSTDTQYF. In nucleotides, the CDR3 is TGCGCCAGCAGTATGGGGACACCTAGCACAGATACGCAGTATTTT.

This clonotype has only a few counts. The chain links TRBV12-3 or TRBV12-4 to TRBJ2-1, with 7 bases matching TRBD1. J gave up 8 bases and V 6 bases, and 13 bases lay outside the gene matches. The length of the CDR3 is 15 residues. CDR3 nucleotide sequence: TGTGCCAGCAGCCCGCCACGGGGACAGATCTATGAGCAGTTCTTC. It specifies CASSPPRGQIYEQFF.

This clonotype was picked up a small number of times. V usage is TRBV5-1 and J usage is TRBJ2-1, with TRBD2 matching over 7 bases. The V segment lost 4 bases and the J segment 7 bases; nucleotides outside the gene matches: 8. The length of the CDR3 is 14 residues. Germline-derived CDR1 and CDR2 are SGHRS and YFSETQ. CDR3 sequence: CASSSGANKNEQFF. The CDR3 region has the DNA TGCGCCAGCAGCAGCGGGGCGAACAAGAATGAGCAGTTCTTC. Using reference TRBV5-1 and TRBJ2-1 for the parts outside the CDR3, the full variable domain is KAGVTQTPRYLIKTRGQQVTLSCSPISGHRSVSWYQQTPGQGLQFLFEYFSETQRNKGNFPGRFSGRQFSNSRSEMNVSTLELGDSALYLCASSSGANKNEQFFGPGTRLTVL.

This clonotype was seen at least ten times. The V call is TRBV29-1, the J call TRBJ2-5; D perhaps matches TRBD1 (6 bases). The CDR3 totals 13 residues. Deletions cut 1 base from V and 5 bases from J, with 11 bases between. Looked up from germline, CDR1 is SQVTM and CDR2 is ANQGSEA. The CDR3, as DNA: TGCAGCGTTGAAGGCCCAGGGGAGGAGACCCAGTACTTC. Translation gives CSVEGPGEETQYF.

V and J are TRBV5-1 and TRBJ1-5; D is perhaps TRBD1 (6 bases). V was trimmed by 4 bases and J by 7 bases, leaving 15 bases between them. CDR1 is SGHRS, CDR2 YFSETQ, per germline. CDR3 size: 14 residues. The CDR3 DNA reads as TGCGCCAGCAGCCCTGAGGGGGTATCGCAGCCCCAGCATTTT. This sequence encodes CASSPEGVSQPQHF.

In this sample, this clonotype turned up a few times. The chain links TRBV7-9 to TRBJ2-7; D may be TRBD2 (5 bases). The CDR3 totals 13 residues. The V end was cut by 5 bases, the J end by 7 bases, with 15 bases between. The V gene's germline CDR1 is SEHNR and CDR2 FQNEAQ (reference sequence). CDR3 sequence: CASSPPGEGEQYF. In DNA, the CDR3 is TGTGCCAGCAGCCCCCCAGGAGAGGGAGAGCAGTACTTC.

The genes are TRBV25-1 and TRBJ2-1; D gene ambiguous. Germline CDR1 reads MGHDK; CDR2 reads SYGVNS. This CDR3 spans 14 amino acids. With 1 base removed from V and 13 bases from J, the gap between germline ends came to 17 bases. The CDR3 DNA reads TGTGCCAGCAGTGAATCCCGAGGCAATTACGAACAGTTCTTC. This encodes CASSESRGNYEQFF.

Here the CDR3 reads CSLVAGTDTQYF. CDR3 in DNA: TGCAGCCTCGTGGCGGGCACAGATACGCAGTATTTT. The chain employs TRBV20-1 and TRBJ2-3, with D uncertain. Germline loops: CDR1 DFQATT, CDR2 SNEGSKA (reference sequence). This CDR3 has 12 residues.

The rearrangement uses TRBV6-1 and TRBJ1-2, with a weak D call TRBD1 (5 bases). This CDR3 spans 15 amino acids. The V gene lost 2 bases and the J gene lost 0 bases, with 10 bases spanning the gap. Germline-derived CDR1 and CDR2 are MNHNS and SASEGT. CDR3 residues: CASSEMRGTNYGYTF. DNA for the CDR3: TGTGCCAGCAGTGAAATGAGGGGCACTAACTATGGCTACACCTTC.

This rearrangement joins TRBV29-1 to TRBJ2-1; D uncertain. The CDR3 has 10 amino acids. V dropped 7 bases and J dropped 11 bases, with 12 bases sitting between them. In germline, CDR1 is SQVTM, CDR2 ANQGSEA. The CDR3 sequence: CSGHGVQQFF. For the CDR3, the DNA is TGCAGCGGACATGGGGTGCAGCAGTTCTTC.

As for this clonotype: Germline is not matched at one junction end, which may reflect a read error. The V gene is TRBV12-3 or TRBV12-4, the J gene TRBJ2-1; the D is unclear. The CDR3 covers 12 residues. The CDR3 DNA reads TGTGCCAACAGTTTAAGAGTTAATGAGCAGTTCTTC. Residues: CANSLRVNEQFF.

The chain couples TRBV2 to TRBJ2-1; 7 bases map to TRBD2. The CDR3 runs 12 residues. Germline-derived CDR1 and CDR2 are SNHLY and FYNNEI. V dropped 7 bases and J dropped 8; count of bases not matched to a gene: 5. CDR3 sequence reads: CASTDAGDEQFF. DNA of the CDR3: TGTGCCAGCACCGACGCGGGGGATGAGCAGTTCTTC.

The chain has TRBV5-1 and TRBJ2-7; 13 bases align to TRBD2. Looked up from germline, CDR1 is SGHRS and CDR2 is YFSETQ. V dropped 0 bases and J dropped 7; count of bases not matched to a gene: 10. The CDR3 consists of 17 residues. CDR3 residues: CASSLGPLAGGINEQYF. The CDR3 nucleotides are TGCGCCAGCAGCTTGGGTCCACTAGCGGGAGGGATCAATGAGCAGTACTTC.

This clonotype was counted ten times or more. The V gene is TRBV3-1, the J gene TRBJ2-1; D ambiguous. The CDR3 covers 12 residues. V was cut by 2 bases and J by 7 bases, with 6 bases left in between. Germline values: CDR1 LGHDT, CDR2 YNNKEL (reference sequence). CDR3 in amino acids: CASSQQINEQFF. CDR3 DNA sequence: TGTGCCAGCAGCCAACAGATTAATGAGCAGTTCTTC.

V usage is TRBV20-1 and J usage is TRBJ2-4; 16 bases align to TRBD2. The ends lost 5 bases at V and 10 bases at J; junction bases unmatched: 8. Germline V gene lookup returns CDR1 DFQATT and CDR2 SNEGSKA (reference sequence). This CDR3 comprises 15 residues. CDR3 coding DNA: TGCAGTGCTGGGACTAGCGGGAGGGCCCTCTCTATTCAGTACTTC. Amino acids: CSAGTSGRALSIQYF.

The genes are TRBV29-1 and TRBJ2-1; D is perhaps TRBD1 (5 bases). The CDR3 runs to 14 residues. Germline assignment: CDR1 SQVTM and CDR2 ANQGSEA. Trimming cost V 1 base and J 10 bases, with 17 bases left between them. CDR3 protein: CSVEAGPGLIEQFF. The CDR3 region has the DNA TGCAGCGTTGAAGCCGGGCCAGGGTTAATCGAGCAGTTCTTC.

The V and J genes are TRBV10-3 and TRBJ2-3; 11 positions agree with TRBD2. The CDR3 has 16 residues. Germline CDR1 ENHRY, CDR2 SYGVKD. J was trimmed by 4 bases and V by 4 bases; bases with no gene match: 7. CDR3 protein: CAISAPSGGTADTQYF. CDR3 DNA sequence: TGTGCCATCAGTGCCCCTAGCGGGGGGACCGCAGATACGCAGTATTTT.

This clonotype was recorded a few times. This sequence joins TRBV2 and TRBJ1-5, with no clear D. This CDR3 comprises 15 residues. The ends were cut back, 3 bases at V and 3 bases at J, with 12 bases in the middle. Per the germline V gene, CDR1 is SNHLY and CDR2 is FYNNEI. CDR3 nucleotide sequence: TGTGCCAGCAGTGAGAGACCCAGGCTCAATCAGCCCCAGCATTTT. Amino acids: CASSERPRLNQPQHF.

As concerns this clonotype: One junction end disagrees with the germline gene, perhaps due to a read error. The chain is built from TRBV6-4 and TRBJ2-7, with D perhaps TRBD2 (6 bases). Per germline, CDR1 MRHNA and CDR2 SNTAGT. The CDR3 is 15 amino acids. The CDR3 loop reads CVSSEGLSSSYEQYF. In DNA form, the CDR3 reads TGTGTCAGCAGTGAGGGACTGTCGAGCTCCTACGAGCAGTACTTC.

V and J are TRBV29-1 and TRBJ1-1; D unresolved. Germline loops: CDR1 SQVTM, CDR2 ANQGSEA. The CDR3 covers 13 residues. V dropped 1 base and J dropped 1 base, with 7 bases sitting between them. The CDR3 loop is CSVEGTPNTEAFF. In DNA, the CDR3 is TGCAGCGTTGAAGGTACTCCGAACACTGAAGCTTTCTTT. Together with reference TRBV29-1 and TRBJ1-1, the CDR3 gives the full variable domain: SAVISQKPSRDICQRGTSLTIQCQVDSQVTMMFWYRQQPGQSLTLIATANQGSEATYESGFVIDKFPISRPNLTFSTLTVSNMSPEDSSIYLCSVEGTPNTEAFFGQGTRLTVV.

This clonotype was counted between two and nine times. This sequence joins TRBV5-1 and TRBJ2-5; 12 positions agree with TRBD2. The CDR3 runs 17 residues. V lost 4 bases and J lost 2; bases outside the gene matches: 9. The germline gives CDR1 SGHRS, CDR2 YFSETQ. In nucleotides, the CDR3 is TGCGCCAGCAGCATCTTAGGGCTAGCGGGGGGGCAAGAGACCCAGTACTTC. Encoded protein: CASSILGLAGGQETQYF.

J is TRBJ1-5 and V is TRBV5-5; D might be TRBD1 (5 bases). CDR1 and CDR2 (germline): SGHKS, YYEKEE (reference sequence). V was trimmed by 4 bases and J by 6 bases, leaving 17 bases between them. CDR3 length: 15 amino acids. In DNA, the CDR3 is TGTGCCAGCAGCCGTGGGGCCTTGGGTAGTCAGCCCCAGCATTTT. This sequence encodes CASSRGALGSQPQHF.

This clonotype was recorded only once. The J gene is TRBJ1-2, the V gene TRBV2; possibly TRBD1 for D (5 bases). The germline V gene encodes CDR1 SNHLY and CDR2 FYNNEI. The CDR3 spans 13 residues. V lost 2 bases and J 6 bases, leaving 10 bases between the germline ends. This chain's CDR3 is CASSERGFDGYTF. The CDR3, as DNA: TGTGCCAGCAGTGAAAGGGGATTCGATGGCTACACCTTC.

This chain uses TRBV6-5 with TRBJ1-2; D remains unclear. V lost 3 bases and J lost 6, with 14 bases in between. The CDR3 is 14 residues long. CDR1 is MNHEY, CDR2 SVGAGI, per germline. The CDR3 nucleotides are TGTGCCAGCAGTTATTCCCCGGGGAGGGATGGCTACACCTTC. This encodes CASSYSPGRDGYTF.

This clonotype was picked up a small number of times. The gene calls are TRBV20-1 and TRBJ2-1; perhaps TRBD2 as D (5 bases). The ends were cut back, 5 bases at V and 0 bases at J, with 14 bases in the middle. The CDR3 extends over 15 amino acids. Germline V gene data show CDR1 as DFQATT and CDR2 as SNEGSKA (reference sequence). The CDR3 DNA follows: TGCAGTGCTCGGGAATGGGCGGGCTCCTACAATGAGCAGTTCTTC. Residues: CSAREWAGSYNEQFF.